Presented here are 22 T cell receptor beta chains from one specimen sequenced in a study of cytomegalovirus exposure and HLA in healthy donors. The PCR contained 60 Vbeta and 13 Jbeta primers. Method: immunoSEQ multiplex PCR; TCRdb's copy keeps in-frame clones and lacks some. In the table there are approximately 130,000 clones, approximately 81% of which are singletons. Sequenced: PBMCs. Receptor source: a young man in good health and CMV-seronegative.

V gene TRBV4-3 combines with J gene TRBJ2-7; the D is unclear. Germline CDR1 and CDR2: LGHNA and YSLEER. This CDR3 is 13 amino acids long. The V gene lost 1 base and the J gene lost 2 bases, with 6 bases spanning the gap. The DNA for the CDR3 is TGCGCCAGCAGCCAAGCAGTCACCTACGAGCAGTACTTC. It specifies CASSQAVTYEQYF.

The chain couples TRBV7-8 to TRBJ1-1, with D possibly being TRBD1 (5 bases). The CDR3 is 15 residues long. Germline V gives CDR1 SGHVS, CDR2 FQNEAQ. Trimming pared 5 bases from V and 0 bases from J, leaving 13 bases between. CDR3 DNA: TGTGCCAGCAGCCCAGGACACACCTTGAACACTGAAGCTTTCTTT. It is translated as CASSPGHTLNTEAFF.

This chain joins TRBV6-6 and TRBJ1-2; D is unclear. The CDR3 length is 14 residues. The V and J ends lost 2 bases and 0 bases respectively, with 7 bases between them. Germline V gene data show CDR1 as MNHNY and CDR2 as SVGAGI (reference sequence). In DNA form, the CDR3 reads TGTGCCAGCAGTTACCCGATAGCTAACTATGGCTACACCTTC. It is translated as CASSYPIANYGYTF.

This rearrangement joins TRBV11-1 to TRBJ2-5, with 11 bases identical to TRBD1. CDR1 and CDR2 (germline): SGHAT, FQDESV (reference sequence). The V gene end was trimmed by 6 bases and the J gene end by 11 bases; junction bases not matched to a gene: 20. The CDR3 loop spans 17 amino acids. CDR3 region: CASSPKRADRGRNSQYF. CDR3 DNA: TGTGCCAGCAGTCCCAAACGAGCGGACAGGGGGCGGAATAGTCAGTACTTC.

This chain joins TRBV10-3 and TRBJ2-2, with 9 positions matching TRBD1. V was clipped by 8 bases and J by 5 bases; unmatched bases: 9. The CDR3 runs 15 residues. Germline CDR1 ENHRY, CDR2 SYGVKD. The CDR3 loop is CAIGTGSPQTGELFF. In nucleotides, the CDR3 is TGTGCCATCGGGACAGGGTCCCCGCAGACCGGGGAGCTGTTTTTT.

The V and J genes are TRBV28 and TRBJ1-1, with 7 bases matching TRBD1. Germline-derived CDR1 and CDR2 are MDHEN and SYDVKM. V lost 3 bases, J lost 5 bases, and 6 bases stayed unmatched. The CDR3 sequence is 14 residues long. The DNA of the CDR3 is TGTGCCAGCAGTTTGGGCAGGGGGTTTACTGAAGCTTTCTTT. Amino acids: CASSLGRGFTEAFF.

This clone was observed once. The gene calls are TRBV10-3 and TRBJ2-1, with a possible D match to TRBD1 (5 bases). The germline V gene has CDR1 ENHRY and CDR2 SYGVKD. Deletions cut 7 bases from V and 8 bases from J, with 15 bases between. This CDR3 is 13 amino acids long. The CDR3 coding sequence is TGTGCCATCAAGGGGCAGGTCAATCATGAGCAGTTCTTC. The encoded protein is CAIKGQVNHEQFF.

Here the CDR3 DNA reads TGTGCCTGGAGTGTACTGGGGAGGGGAGTAACAGATACGCAGTATTTT. Its translation is CAWSVLGRGVTDTQYF. V usage is TRBV30 and J usage is TRBJ2-3, with TRBD2 matching over 7 bases. Losses at the gene ends were 0 bases for V and 3 bases for J; bases not matched to a gene: 9. Germline V gene data show CDR1 as GTSNPN and CDR2 as SVGIG (reference sequence). This CDR3 spans 16 amino acids. The full variable domain, rest sourced from reference TRBV30 and TRBJ2-3, is SQTIHQWPATLVQPVGSPLSLECTVEGTSNPNLYWYRQAAGRGLQLLFYSVGIGQISSEVPQNLSASRPQDRQFILSSKKLLLSDSGFYLCAWSVLGRGVTDTQYFGPGTRLTVL.

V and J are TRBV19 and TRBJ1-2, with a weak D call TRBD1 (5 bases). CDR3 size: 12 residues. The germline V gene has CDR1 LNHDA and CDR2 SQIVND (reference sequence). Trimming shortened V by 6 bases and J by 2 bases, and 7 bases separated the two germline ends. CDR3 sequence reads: CASSDRNYGYTF. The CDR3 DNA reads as TGTGCCAGTAGCGACAGAAACTATGGCTACACCTTC.

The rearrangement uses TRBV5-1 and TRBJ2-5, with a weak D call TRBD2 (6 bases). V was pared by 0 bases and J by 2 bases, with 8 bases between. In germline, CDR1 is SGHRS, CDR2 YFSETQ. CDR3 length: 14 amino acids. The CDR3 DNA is TGCGCCAGCAGCTTGGGGGGGGTACAAGAGACCCAGTACTTC. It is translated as CASSLGGVQETQYF.

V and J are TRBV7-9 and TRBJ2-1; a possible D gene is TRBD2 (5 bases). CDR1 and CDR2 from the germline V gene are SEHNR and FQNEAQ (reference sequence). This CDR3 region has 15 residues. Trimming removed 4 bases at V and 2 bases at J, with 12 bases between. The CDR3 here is CASSWTVAPYNEQFF. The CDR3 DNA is TGTGCCAGCAGCTGGACTGTTGCCCCCTACAATGAGCAGTTCTTC.

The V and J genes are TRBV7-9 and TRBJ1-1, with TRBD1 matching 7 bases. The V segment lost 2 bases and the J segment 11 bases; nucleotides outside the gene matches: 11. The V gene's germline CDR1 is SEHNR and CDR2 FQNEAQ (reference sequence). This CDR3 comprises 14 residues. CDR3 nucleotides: TGTGCCAGCAGCTTACAAACTAGGGGGCTAAGCGCTTTCTTT. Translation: CASSLQTRGLSAFF. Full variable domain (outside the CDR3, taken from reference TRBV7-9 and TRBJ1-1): DTGVSQNPRHKITKRGQNVTFRCDPISEHNRLYWYRQTLGQGPEFLTYFQNEAQLEKSRLLSDRFSAERPKGSFSTLEIQRTEQGDSAMYLCASSLQTRGLSAFFGQGTRLTVV.

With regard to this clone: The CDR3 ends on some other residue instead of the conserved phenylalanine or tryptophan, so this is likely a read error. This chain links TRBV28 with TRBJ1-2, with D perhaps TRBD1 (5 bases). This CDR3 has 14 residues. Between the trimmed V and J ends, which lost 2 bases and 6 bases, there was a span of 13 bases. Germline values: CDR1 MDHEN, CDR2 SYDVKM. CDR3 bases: TGTGCCAGCAGTTTAGATAAGGGGTGGAATGGCTACACCCTC. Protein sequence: CASSLDKGWNGYTL.

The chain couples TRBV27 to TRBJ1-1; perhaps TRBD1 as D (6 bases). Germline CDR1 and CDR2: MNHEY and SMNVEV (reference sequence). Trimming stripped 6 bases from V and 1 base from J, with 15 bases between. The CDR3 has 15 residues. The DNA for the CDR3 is TGTGCCAGCAGAAAAACAGGGATAGGGAACACTGAAGCTTTCTTT. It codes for CASRKTGIGNTEAFF.

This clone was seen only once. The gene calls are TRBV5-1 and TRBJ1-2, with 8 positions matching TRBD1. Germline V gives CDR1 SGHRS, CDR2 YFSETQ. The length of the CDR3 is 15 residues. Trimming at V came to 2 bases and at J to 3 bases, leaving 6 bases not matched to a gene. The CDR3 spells CASSFGTGAYYGYTF. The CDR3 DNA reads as TGCGCCAGCAGCTTCGGGACAGGTGCTTACTATGGCTACACCTTC.

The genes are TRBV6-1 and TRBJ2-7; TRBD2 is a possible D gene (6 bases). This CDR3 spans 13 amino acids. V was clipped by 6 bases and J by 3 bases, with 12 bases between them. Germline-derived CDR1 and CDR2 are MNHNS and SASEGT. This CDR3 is CASRGGPFYEQYF. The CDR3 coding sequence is TGTGCCAGCAGGGGAGGACCTTTCTACGAGCAGTACTTC.

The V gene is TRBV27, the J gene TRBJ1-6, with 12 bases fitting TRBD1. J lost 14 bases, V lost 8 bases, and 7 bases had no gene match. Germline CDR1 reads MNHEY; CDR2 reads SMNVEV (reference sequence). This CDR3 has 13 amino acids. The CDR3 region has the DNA TGTGCCAGCGGACGGGACAGGGGGCCCACCCTCCACTTT. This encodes CASGRDRGPTLHF.

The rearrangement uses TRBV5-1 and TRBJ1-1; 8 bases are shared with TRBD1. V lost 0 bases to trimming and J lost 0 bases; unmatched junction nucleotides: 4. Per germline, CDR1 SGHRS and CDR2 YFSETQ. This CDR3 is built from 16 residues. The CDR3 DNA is TGCGCCAGCAGCTTGGTGGCGGGACAGGTGAACACTGAAGCTTTCTTT. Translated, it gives CASSLVAGQVNTEAFF.

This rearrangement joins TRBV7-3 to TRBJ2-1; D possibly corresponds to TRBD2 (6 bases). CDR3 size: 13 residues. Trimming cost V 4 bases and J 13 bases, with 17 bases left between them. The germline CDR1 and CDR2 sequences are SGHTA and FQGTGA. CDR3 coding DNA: TGTGCCAGCAGCTCCCGGCCCGGAGGGGATCAGTTCTTC. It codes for CASSSRPGGDQFF.

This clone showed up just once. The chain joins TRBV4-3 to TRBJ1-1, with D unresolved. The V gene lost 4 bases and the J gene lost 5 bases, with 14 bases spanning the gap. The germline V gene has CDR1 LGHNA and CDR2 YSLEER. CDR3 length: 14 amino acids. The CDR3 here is CASSLDRRETEAFF. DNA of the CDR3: TGCGCCAGCAGCCTCGATAGGAGGGAAACTGAAGCTTTCTTT.

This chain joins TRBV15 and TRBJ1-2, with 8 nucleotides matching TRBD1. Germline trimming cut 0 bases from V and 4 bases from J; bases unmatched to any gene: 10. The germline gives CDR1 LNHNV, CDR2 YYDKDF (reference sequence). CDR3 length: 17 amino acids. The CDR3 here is CATSRDRGWTGTYGYTF. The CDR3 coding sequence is TGTGCCACCAGCAGAGATCGAGGGTGGACAGGGACCTATGGCTACACCTTC.

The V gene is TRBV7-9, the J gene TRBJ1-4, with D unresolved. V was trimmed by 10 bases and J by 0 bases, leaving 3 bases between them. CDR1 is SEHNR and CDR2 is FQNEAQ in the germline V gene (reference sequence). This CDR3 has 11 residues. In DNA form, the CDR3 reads TGTGCCACTTCAACTAATGAAAAACTGTTTTTT. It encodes CATSTNEKLFF.